The T cell receptor (beta chain) under discussion was sequenced for a study of blood T cell repertoires in COVID-19. This clone was seen a single time. Trimming left V 3 bases short and J 4 bases short, with 9 bases between. The CDR3 totals 13 residues. The data were produced by immunoSEQ multiplex PCR, yet TCRdb's version contains in-frame clones alone and is incomplete. This table has roughly 21,000 clones, approximately 90% appearing once. The TCR comes from an older man with active COVID-19. Sequenced material: peripheral blood. This chain joins TRBV12-3 or TRBV12-4 and TRBJ1-1, with unresolved D. CDR3 sequence: CASSFQAITEAFF. For the CDR3, the DNA is TGTGCCAGCAGTTTTCAGGCCATCACTGAAGCTTTCTTT.